One and the same sample provided the 2 T cell receptor beta chains below, sequenced in a study of technical replicates of blood from a handful of donors. Some clones are missing from TCRdb's copy, which holds only in-frame ones; the method was immunoSEQ multiplex PCR. The sample has tens of thousands of clones; roughly 93% are singletons. Sequencing was performed on PBMCs. The receptors come from a human donor in good health. Some clones in this sample may be carry-over from other donors' samples.

This chain connects TRBV4-2 to TRBJ2-1; D gene uncertain. This CDR3 has 11 amino acids. Germline lookup yields CDR1 LGHNA and CDR2 YNFKEQ. V lost 0 bases and J 10 bases, leaving 4 bases between the germline ends. The CDR3: CASSQDAEQFF. The CDR3 nucleotides read TGTGCCAGCAGCCAAGACGCGGAGCAGTTCTTC.

The chain is built from TRBV9 and TRBJ1-4, with 9 bases fitting TRBD1. This CDR3 has 20 residues. The V gene end was trimmed by 0 bases and the J gene end by 0 bases; junction bases not matched to a gene: 12. The germline CDR1 and CDR2 sequences are SGDLS and YYNGEE. The CDR3, as DNA: TGTGCCAGCAGCGTAGGGAGACAGGGGGAATATTCTACAACTAATGAAAAACTGTTTTTT. Encoded protein: CASSVGRQGEYSTTNEKLFF.